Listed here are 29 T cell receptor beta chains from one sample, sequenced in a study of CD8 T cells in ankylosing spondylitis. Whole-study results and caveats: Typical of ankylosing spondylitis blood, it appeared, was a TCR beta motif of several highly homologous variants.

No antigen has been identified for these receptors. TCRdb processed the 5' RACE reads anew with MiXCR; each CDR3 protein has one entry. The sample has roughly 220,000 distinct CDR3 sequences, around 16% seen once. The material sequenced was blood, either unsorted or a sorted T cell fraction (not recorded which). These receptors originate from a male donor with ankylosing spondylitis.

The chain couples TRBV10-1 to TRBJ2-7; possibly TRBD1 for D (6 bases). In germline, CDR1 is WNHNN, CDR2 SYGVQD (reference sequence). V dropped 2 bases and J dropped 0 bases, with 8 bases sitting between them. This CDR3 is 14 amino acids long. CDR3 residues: CASSEGTYSYEQYF. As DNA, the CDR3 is TGCGCCAGCAGTGAGGGGACATACTCCTACGAGCAGTACTTC.

This CDR3 is CSVTGDTSTNEQFF. The CDR3 bases are TGCAGCGTTACAGGGGATACTAGCACCAATGAGCAGTTCTTC. The chain employs TRBV29-1 and TRBJ2-1, with a weak D call TRBD1 (7 bases). The germline gives CDR1 SQVTM, CDR2 ANQGSEA. The CDR3 contains 14 residues. Trimming removed 5 bases from V and 6 bases from J, with 17 bases in between.

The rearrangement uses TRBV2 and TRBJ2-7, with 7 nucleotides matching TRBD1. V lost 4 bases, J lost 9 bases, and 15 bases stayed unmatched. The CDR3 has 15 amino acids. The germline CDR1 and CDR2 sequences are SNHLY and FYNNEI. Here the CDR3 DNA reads TGTGCCAGCAGTGTATTAATGGCTACAGGGGAAGGGCAGTACTTC. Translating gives CASSVLMATGEGQYF.

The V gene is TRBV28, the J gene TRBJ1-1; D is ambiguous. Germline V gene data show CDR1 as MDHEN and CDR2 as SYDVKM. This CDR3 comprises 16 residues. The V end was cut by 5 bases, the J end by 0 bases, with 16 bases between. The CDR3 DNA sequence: TGTGCCAGCAGTCCAACTGAATATAACATGAACACTGAAGCTTTCTTT. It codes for CASSPTEYNMNTEAFF.

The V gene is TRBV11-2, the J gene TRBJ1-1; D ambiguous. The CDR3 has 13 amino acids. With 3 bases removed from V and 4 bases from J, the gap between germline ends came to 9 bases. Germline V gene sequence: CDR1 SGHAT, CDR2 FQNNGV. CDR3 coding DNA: TGTGCCAGCAGCTTTGGCCACCCCACTGAAGCTTTCTTT. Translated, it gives CASSFGHPTEAFF. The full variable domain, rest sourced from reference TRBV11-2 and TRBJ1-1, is EAGVAQSPRYKIIEKRQSVAFWCNPISGHATLYWYQQILGQGPKLLIQFQNNGVVDDSQLPKDRFSAERLKGVDSTLKIQPAKLEDSAVYLCASSFGHPTEAFFGQGTRLTVV.

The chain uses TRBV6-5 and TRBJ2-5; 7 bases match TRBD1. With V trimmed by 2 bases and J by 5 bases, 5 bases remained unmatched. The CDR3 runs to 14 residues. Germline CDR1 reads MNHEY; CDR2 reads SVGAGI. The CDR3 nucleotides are TGTGCCAGCAGTTACCGGGGACAGAGGGAGACCCAGTACTTC. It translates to CASSYRGQRETQYF.

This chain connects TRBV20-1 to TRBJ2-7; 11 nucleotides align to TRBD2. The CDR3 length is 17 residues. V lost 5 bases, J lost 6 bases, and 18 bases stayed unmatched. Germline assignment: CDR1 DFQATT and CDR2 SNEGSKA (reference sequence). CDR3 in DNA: TGCAGTGCTCTAGGGAGTAGCGGGAGGGCTTTGGGGCGCGAGCAGTACTTC. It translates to CSALGSSGRALGREQYF.

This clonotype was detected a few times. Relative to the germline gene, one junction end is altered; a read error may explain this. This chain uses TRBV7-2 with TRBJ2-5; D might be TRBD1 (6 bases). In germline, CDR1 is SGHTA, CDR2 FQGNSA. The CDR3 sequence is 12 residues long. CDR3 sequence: CASSWDIDVLTF. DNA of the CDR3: TGTGCCAGCAGCTGGGACATTGACGTCCTAACCTTC.

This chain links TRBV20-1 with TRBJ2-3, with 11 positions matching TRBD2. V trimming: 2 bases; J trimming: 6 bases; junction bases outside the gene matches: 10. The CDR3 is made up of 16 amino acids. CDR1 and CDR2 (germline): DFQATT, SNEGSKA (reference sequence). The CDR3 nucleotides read TGCAGTGCTAGACCGATTAGCGGGAGGGCCCTGGATACGCAGTATTTT. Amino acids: CSARPISGRALDTQYF.

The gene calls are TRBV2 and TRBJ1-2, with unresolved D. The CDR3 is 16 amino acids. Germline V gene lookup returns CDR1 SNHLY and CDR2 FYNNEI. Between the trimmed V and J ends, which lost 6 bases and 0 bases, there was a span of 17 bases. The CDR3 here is CASSLGGSLPNYGYTF. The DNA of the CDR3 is TGTGCCAGCAGCCTGGGCGGCTCCCTCCCTAACTATGGCTACACCTTC. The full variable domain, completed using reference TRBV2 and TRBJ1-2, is EPEVTQTPSHQVTQMGQEVILRCVPISNHLYFYWYRQILGQKVEFLVSFYNNEISEKSEIFDDQFSVERPDGSNFTLKIRSTKLEDSAMYFCASSLGGSLPNYGYTFGSGTRLTVV.

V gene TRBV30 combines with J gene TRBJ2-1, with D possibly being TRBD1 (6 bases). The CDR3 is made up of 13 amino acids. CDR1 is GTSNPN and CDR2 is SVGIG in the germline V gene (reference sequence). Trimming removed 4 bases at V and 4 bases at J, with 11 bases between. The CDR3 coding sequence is TGTGCCTGGAACCGAGACAGGTACAATGAGCAGTTCTTC. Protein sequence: CAWNRDRYNEQFF.

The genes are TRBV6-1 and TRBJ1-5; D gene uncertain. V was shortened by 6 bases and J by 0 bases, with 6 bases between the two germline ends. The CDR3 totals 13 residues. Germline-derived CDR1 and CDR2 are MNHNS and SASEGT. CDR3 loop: CASSWSSNQPQHF. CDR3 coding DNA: TGTGCCAGCAGCTGGAGTAGCAATCAGCCCCAGCATTTT.

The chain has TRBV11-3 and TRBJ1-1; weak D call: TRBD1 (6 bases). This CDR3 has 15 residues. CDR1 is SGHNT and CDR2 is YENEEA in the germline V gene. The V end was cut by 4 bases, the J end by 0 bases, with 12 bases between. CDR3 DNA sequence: TGTGCCAGCAGCTCGAAGGGGGACATGAACACTGAAGCTTTCTTT. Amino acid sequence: CASSSKGDMNTEAFF.

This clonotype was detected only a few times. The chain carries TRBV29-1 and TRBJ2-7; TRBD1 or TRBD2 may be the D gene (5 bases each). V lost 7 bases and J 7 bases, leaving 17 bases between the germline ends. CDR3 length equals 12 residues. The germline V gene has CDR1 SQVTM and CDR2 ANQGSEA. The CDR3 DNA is TGCAGCGCCGAGGGTGGGGGAAGGGAGCAGTACTTC. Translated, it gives CSAEGGGREQYF.

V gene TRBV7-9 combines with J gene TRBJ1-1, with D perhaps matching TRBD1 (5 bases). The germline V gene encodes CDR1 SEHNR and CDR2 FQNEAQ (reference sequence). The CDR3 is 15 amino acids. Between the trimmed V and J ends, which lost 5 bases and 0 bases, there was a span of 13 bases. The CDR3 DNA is TGTGCCAGCAGCCCAGGCACAGGTTTGAACACTGAAGCTTTCTTT. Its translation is CASSPGTGLNTEAFF.

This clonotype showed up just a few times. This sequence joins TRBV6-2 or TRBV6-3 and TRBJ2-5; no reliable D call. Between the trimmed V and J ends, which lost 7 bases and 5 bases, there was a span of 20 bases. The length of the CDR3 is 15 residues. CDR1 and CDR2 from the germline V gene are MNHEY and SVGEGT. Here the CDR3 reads CASTPKSSEWETQYF. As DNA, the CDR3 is TGTGCCAGCACCCCTAAGTCGTCAGAGTGGGAGACCCAGTACTTC.

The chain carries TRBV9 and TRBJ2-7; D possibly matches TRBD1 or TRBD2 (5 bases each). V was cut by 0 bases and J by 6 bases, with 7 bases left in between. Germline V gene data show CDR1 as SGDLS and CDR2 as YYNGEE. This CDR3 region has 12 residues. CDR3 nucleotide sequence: TGTGCCAGCAGCGTAGGGGACGGCGAGCAGTACTTC. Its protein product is CASSVGDGEQYF.

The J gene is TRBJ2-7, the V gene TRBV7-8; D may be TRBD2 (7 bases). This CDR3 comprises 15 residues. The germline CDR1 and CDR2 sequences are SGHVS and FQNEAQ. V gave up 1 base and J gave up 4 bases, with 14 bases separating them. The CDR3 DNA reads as TGTGCCAGCAGCTTAGGAACGGGGGGCGTTTACGAGCAGTACTTC. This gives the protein CASSLGTGGVYEQYF.

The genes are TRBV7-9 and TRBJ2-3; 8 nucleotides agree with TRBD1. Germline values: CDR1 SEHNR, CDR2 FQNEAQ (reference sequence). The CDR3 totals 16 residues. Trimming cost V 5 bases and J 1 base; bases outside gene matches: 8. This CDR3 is CASSLTGGGGTDTQYF. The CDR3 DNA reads TGTGCCAGCAGCCTCACAGGGGGAGGAGGCACAGATACGCAGTATTTT.

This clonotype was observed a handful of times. The CDR3 DNA follows: TGTGCCAGCAGACAAGGAACTTATTCACCCCTCCACTTT. It specifies CASRQGTYSPLHF. The chain is built from TRBV2 and TRBJ1-6; D gene uncertain. The CDR3 is 13 amino acids. Trimming stripped 6 bases from V and 8 bases from J, with 11 bases between. The germline CDR1 and CDR2 sequences are SNHLY and FYNNEI. Filled out from reference TRBV2 and TRBJ1-6, the complete variable domain reads EPEVTQTPSHQVTQMGQEVILRCVPISNHLYFYWYRQILGQKVEFLVSFYNNEISEKSEIFDDQFSVERPDGSNFTLKIRSTKLEDSAMYFCASRQGTYSPLHFGNGTRLTVT.

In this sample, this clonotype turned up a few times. The CDR3 DNA follows: TGCGCCAGCAGCAAGACAGGGTACGATTACACCGGGGAGCTGTTTTTT. It codes for CASSKTGYDYTGELFF. The chain carries TRBV5-1 and TRBJ2-2; 7 bases align to TRBD1. V lost 4 bases, J lost 3 bases, and 9 bases stayed unmatched. Germline V CDR1 and CDR2: SGHRS, YFSETQ. CDR3 size: 16 residues.

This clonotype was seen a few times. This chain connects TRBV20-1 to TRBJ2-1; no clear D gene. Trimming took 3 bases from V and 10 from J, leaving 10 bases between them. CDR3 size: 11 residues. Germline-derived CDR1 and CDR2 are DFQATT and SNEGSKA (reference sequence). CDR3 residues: CSARVGIEQFF. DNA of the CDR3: TGCAGTGCTAGGGTGGGGATAGAGCAGTTCTTC.

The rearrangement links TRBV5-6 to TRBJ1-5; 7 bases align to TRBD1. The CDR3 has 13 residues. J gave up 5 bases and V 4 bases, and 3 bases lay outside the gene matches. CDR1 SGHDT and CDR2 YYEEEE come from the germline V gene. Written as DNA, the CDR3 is TGTGCCAGCAGCGAGACAGGGCATCAGCCCCAGCATTTT. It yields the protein CASSETGHQPQHF.

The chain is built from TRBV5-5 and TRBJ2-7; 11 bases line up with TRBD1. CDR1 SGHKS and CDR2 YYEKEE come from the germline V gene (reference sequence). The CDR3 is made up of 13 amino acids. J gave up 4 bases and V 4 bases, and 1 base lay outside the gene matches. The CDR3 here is CASSGDRGYEQYF. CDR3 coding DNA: TGTGCCAGCAGCGGGGACAGGGGGTACGAGCAGTACTTC.

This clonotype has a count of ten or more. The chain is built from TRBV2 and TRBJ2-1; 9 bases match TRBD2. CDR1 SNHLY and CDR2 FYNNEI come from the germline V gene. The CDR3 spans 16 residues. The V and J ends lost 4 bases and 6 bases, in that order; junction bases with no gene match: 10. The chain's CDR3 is CASSGFAGGPSNEQFF. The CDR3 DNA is TGTGCCAGCAGTGGATTCGCGGGGGGGCCCAGCAATGAGCAGTTCTTC. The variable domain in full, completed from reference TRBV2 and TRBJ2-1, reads EPEVTQTPSHQVTQMGQEVILRCVPISNHLYFYWYRQILGQKVEFLVSFYNNEISEKSEIFDDQFSVERPDGSNFTLKIRSTKLEDSAMYFCASSGFAGGPSNEQFFGPGTRLTVL.

This CDR3 reads CASSLSWSAGGFEQYF. Here the CDR3 DNA reads TGTGCCAGCAGCTTATCGTGGTCGGCAGGGGGATTCGAGCAGTACTTC. The genes are TRBV7-9 and TRBJ2-7; TRBD1 matches at 7 bases. The CDR3 length is 16 residues. Trimming at V came to 2 bases and at J to 6 bases, leaving 13 bases not matched to a gene. CDR1 is SEHNR and CDR2 is FQNEAQ in the germline V gene (reference sequence).

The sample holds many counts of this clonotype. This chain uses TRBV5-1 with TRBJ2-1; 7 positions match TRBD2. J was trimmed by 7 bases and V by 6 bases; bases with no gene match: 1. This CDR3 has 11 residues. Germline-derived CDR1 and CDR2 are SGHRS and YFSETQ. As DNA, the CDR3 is TGCGCCAGCATCGGGGGGAATGAGCAGTTCTTC. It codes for CASIGGNEQFF.

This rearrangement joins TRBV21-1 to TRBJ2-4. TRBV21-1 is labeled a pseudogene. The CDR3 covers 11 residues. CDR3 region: CASSKRIGLYF. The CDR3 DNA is TGTGCCAGCAGCAAAAGGATAGGTCTGTACTTC.

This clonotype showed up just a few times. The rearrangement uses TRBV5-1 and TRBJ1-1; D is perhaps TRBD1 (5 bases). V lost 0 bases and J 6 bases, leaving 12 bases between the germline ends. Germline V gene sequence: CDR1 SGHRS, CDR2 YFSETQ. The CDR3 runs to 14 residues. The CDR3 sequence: CASSLVSGAAEAFF. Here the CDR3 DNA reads TGCGCCAGCAGCTTGGTTTCTGGGGCCGCTGAAGCTTTCTTT. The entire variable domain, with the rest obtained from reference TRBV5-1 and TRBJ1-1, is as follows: KAGVTQTPRYLIKTRGQQVTLSCSPISGHRSVSWYQQTPGQGLQFLFEYFSETQRNKGNFPGRFSGRQFSNSRSEMNVSTLELGDSALYLCASSLVSGAAEAFFGQGTRLTVV.